This T cell receptor (beta chain) was found in a study of glioma-infiltrating T cells. The germline V gene encodes CDR1 LNHDA and CDR2 SQIVND (reference sequence). The CDR3 covers 18 residues. The V and J ends lost 4 bases and 0 bases respectively, with 21 bases between them. TCR alpha and beta CDR3 regions were amplified from RNA using iRepertoire nested multiplex PCR. TCRdb redid the calling of the multiplex PCR reads with MiXCR, one entry per CDR3 protein. The sample shows roughly 350,000 distinct CDR3 sequences, roughly two fifths of them seen only once. The TCR originated in a human donor with low-grade glioma or glioblastoma, undergoing nonglioma brain surgery, or in good health (not recorded which). What was sequenced was glioma tissue, nonneoplastic brain tissue, or PBMCs (not recorded which). The chain recombines TRBV19 with TRBJ1-1; D is perhaps TRBD1 (5 bases). This chain's CDR3 is CASSRFSGHSTVNTEAFF. For the CDR3, the DNA is TGTGCCAGTAGTAGATTCTCGGGGCACAGTACAGTGAACACTGAAGCTTTCTTT.